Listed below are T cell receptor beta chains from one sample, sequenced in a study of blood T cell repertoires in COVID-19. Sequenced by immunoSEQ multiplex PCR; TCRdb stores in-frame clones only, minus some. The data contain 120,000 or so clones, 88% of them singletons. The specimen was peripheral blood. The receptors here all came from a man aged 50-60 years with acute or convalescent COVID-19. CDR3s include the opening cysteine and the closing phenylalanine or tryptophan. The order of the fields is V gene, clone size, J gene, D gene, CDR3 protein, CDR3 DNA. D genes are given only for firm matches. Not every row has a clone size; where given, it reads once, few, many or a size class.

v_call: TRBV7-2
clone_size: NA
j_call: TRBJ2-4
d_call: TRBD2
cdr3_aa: CASSFLAGRAKNIQYF
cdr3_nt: TGTGCCAGCAGCTTCCTAGCGGGAAGGGCCAAAAACATTCAGTACTTC

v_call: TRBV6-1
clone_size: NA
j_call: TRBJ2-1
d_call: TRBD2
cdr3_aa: CASSEFLTSGRYNEQFF
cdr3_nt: TGTGCCAGCAGTGAATTTCTGACTAGCGGGAGATACAATGAGCAGTTCTTC

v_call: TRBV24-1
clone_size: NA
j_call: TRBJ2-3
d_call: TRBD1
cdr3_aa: CATSDGQGGTDTQYF
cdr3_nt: TGTGCCACCAGTGATGGACAGGGAGGAACAGATACGCAGTATTTT

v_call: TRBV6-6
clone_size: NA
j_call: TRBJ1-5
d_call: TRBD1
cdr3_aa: CASSYRDRVQPQHF
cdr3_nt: TGTGCCAGCAGTTACCGAGACAGGGTCCAGCCCCAGCATTTT

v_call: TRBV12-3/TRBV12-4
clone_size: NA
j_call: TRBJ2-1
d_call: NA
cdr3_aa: CASSVLERNEQFF
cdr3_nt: TGTGCCAGCAGTGTTCTAGAGAGGAATGAGCAGTTCTTC

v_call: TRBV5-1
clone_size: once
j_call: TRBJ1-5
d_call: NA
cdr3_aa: CASSFTRPQHF
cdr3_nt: TGCGCCAGCAGCTTTACCAGGCCCCAGCATTTT

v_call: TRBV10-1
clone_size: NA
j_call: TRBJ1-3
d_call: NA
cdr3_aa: CACGQNSGNTIYF
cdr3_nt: TGCGCCTGTGGACAGAACTCTGGAAACACCATATATTTT

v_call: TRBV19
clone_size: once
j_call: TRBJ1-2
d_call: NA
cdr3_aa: CASSIGALYGYTF
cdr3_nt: TGTGCCAGTAGTATAGGGGCGCTCTATGGCTACACCTTC

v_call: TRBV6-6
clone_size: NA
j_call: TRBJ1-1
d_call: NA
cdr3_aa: CASSYSQMNTEAFF
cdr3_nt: TGTGCCAGCAGTTACTCACAGATGAACACTGAAGCTTTCTTT

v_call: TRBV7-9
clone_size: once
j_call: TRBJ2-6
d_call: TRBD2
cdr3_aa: CASSLVSSGIRGANVLTF
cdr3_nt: TGTGCCAGCAGCTTAGTTTCTAGCGGGATCCGGGGGGCCAACGTCCTGACTTTC

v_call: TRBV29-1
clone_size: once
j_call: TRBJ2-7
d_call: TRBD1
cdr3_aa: CSVVGQGASYEQYF
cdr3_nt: TGCAGCGTTGTCGGGCAGGGGGCCTCCTACGAGCAGTACTTC

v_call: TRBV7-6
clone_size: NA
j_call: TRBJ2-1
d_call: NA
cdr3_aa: CASSLAIRQDYYNEQFF
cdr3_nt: TGTGCCAGCAGCTTAGCTATTCGACAGGATTATTACAATGAGCAGTTCTTC

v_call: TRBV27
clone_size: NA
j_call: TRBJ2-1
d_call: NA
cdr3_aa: CASSSSLNHNEQFF
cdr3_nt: TGTGCCAGCAGTTCTAGCCTGAACCACAATGAGCAGTTCTTC

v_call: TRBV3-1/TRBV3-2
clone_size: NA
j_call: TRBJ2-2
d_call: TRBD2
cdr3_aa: CASSQVRLAGGTGELFF
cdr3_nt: TGTGCCAGCAGCCAAGTACGACTAGCGGGAGGGACCGGGGAGCTGTTTTTT

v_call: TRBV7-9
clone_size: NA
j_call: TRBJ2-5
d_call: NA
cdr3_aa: CASSLVGETQYF
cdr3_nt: TGTGCCAGCAGCTTGGTCGGAGAGACCCAGTACTTC

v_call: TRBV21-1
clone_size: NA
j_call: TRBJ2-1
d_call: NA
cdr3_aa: CASSTWKGTSGSIEQFF
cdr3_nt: TGTGCCAGCAGCACTTGGAAAGGGACTAGCGGGAGTATTGAGCAGTTCTTC